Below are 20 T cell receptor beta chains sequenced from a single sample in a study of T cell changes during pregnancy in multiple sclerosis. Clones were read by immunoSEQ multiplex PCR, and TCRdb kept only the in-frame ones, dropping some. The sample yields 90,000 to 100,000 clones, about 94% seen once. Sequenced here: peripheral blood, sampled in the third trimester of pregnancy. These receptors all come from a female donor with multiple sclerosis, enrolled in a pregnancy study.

CDR3 region: CASSLYGRTSTEAFF. For the CDR3, the DNA is TGTGCCAGCAGCTTGTATGGCAGGACTAGCACTGAAGCTTTCTTT. The chain recombines TRBV5-5 with TRBJ1-1, with D hard to call. The CDR3 has 15 residues. The germline V gene encodes CDR1 SGHKS and CDR2 YYEKEE (reference sequence). Trimming stripped 1 base from V and 4 bases from J, with 14 bases between.

The CDR3 is CASSLDGRYEQYF. In DNA, the CDR3 is TGTGCCAGCAGTTTAGATGGCCGCTACGAGCAGTACTTC. The chain carries TRBV28 and TRBJ2-7, with unresolved D. V was pared by 2 bases and J by 3 bases, with 8 bases between. The CDR3 length is 13 residues. Germline values: CDR1 MDHEN, CDR2 SYDVKM.

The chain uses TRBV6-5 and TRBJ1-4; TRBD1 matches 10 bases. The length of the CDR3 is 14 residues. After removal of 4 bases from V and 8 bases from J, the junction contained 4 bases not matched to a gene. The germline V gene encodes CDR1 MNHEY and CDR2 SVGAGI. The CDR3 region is CASSWDRGNEKLFF. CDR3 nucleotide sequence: TGTGCCAGCAGTTGGGACAGGGGAAACGAAAAACTGTTTTTT.

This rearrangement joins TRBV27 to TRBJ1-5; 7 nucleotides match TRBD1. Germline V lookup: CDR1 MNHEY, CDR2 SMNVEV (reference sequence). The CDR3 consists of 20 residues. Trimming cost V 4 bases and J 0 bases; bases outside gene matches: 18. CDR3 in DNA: TGTGCCAGCAGTTCTATAACGGGACAGAAAAGGGCCTATAGCAATCAGCCCCAGCATTTT. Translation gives CASSSITGQKRAYSNQPQHF.

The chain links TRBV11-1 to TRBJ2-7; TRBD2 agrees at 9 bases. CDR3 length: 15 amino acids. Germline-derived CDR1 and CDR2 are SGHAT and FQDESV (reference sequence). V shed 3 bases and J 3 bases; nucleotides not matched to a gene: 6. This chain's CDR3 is CASSFQGSGSYEQYF. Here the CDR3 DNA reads TGTGCCAGCAGCTTTCAGGGTAGCGGGAGCTACGAGCAGTACTTC.

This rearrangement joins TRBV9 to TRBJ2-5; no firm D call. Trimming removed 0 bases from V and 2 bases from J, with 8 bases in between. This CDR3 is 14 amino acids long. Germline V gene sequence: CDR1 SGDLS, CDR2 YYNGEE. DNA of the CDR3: TGTGCCAGCAGCGTAGGGGCAGATCAAGAGACCCAGTACTTC. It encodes CASSVGADQETQYF.

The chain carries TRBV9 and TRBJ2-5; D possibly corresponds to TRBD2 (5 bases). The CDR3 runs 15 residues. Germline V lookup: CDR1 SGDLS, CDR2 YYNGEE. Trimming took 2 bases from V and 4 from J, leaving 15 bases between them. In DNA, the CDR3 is TGTGCCAGCAGCGTCGCGGCGGGTCGGCTAGAGACCCAGTACTTC. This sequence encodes CASSVAAGRLETQYF. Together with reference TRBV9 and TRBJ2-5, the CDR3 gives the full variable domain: DSGVTQTPKHLITATGQRVTLRCSPRSGDLSVYWYQQSLDQGLQFLIQYYNGEERAKGNILERFSAQQFPDLHSELNLSSLELGDSALYFCASSVAAGRLETQYFGPGTRLLVL.

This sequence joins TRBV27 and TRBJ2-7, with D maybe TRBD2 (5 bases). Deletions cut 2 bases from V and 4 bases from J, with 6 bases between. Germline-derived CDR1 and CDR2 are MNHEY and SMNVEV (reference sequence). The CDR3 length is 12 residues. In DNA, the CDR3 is TGTGCCAGCAGTTTAGAGGGATACGAGCAGTACTTC. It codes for CASSLEGYEQYF.

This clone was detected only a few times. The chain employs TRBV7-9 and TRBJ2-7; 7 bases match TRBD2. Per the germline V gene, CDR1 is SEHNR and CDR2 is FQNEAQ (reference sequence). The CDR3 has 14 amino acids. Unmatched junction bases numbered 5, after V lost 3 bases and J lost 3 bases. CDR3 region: CASSFQTSSYEQYF. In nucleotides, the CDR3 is TGTGCCAGCAGCTTTCAGACTAGCAGCTACGAGCAGTACTTC.

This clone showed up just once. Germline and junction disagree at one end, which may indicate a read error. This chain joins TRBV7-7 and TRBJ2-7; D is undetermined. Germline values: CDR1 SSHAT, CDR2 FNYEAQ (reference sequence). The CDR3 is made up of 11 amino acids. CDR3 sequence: CASSMRFEQYF. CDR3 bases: TGTGCTAGCAGCATGAGGTTCGAGCAGTACTTC.

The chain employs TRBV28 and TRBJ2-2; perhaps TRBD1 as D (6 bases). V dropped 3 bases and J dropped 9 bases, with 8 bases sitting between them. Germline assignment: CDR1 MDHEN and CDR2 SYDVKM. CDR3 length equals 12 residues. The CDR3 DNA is TGTGCCAGCAGTTTGGGGGCCCGGGAGCTGTTTTTT. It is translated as CASSLGARELFF.

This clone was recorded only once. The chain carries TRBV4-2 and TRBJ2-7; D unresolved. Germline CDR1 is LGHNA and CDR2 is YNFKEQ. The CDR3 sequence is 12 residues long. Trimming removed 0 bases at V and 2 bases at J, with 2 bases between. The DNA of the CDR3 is TGTGCCAGCAGCCAAGACGCCTACGAGCAGTACTTC. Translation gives CASSQDAYEQYF.

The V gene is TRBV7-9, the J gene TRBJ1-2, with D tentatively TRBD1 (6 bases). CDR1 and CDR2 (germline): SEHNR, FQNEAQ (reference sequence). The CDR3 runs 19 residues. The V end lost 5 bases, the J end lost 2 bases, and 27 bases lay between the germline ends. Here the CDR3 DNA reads TGTGCCAGCAGCGCCCAGGGGCAGCCACACTCTGAGACGAACTATGGCTACACCTTC. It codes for CASSAQGQPHSETNYGYTF.

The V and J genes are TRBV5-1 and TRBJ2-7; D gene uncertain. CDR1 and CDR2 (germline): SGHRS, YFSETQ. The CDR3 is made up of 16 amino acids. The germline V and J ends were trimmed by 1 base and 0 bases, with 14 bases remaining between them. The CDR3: CASSLHGPNLSYEQYF. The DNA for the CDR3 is TGCGCCAGCAGCTTGCATGGGCCGAACCTCTCCTACGAGCAGTACTTC.

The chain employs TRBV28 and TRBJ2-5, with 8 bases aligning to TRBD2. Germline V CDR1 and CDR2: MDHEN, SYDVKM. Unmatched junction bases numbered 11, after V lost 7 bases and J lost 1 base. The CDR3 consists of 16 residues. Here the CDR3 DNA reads TGTGCCAGCACCCCGAGGACTAGCAAAATCCAAGAGACCCAGTACTTC. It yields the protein CASTPRTSKIQETQYF.

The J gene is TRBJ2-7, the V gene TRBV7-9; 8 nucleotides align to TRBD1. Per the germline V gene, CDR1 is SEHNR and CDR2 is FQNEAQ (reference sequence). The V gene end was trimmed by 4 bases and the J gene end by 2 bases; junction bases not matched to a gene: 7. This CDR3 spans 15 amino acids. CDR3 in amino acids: CASSSTGQDPYEQYF. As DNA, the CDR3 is TGTGCCAGCAGCTCTACGGGACAGGACCCCTACGAGCAGTACTTC.

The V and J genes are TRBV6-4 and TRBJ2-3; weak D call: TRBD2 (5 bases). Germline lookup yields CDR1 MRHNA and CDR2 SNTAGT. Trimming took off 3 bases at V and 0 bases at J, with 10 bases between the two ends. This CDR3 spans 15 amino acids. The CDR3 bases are TGTGCCAGCAGTGAGTTAGCTAGCAGCACAGATACGCAGTATTTT. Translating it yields CASSELASSTDTQYF.

CDR3 nucleotide sequence: TGTGCCAGTAGTTTACGGGACAGGGGTAACAATGAGCAGTTCTTC. Translated: CASSLRDRGNNEQFF. V usage is TRBV19 and J usage is TRBJ2-1, with 10 bases lining up with TRBD1. The CDR3 has 15 amino acids. CDR1 is LNHDA, CDR2 SQIVND, per germline (reference sequence). Germline trimming cut 5 bases from V and 5 bases from J; bases unmatched to any gene: 6.

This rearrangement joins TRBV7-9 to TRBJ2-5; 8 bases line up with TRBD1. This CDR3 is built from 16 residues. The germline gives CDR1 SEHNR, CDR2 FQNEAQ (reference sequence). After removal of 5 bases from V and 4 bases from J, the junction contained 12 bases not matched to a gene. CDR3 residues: CASSLGAGGASETQYF. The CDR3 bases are TGTGCCAGCAGCCTAGGGGCAGGGGGCGCGTCAGAGACCCAGTACTTC.

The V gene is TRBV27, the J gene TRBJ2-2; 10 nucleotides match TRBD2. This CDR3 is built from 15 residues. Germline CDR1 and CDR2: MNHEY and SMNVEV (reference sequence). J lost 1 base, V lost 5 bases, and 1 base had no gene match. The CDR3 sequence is CASSRTSGNTGELFF. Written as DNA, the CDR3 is TGTGCCAGCAGTCGGACTAGCGGGAACACCGGGGAGCTGTTTTTT.